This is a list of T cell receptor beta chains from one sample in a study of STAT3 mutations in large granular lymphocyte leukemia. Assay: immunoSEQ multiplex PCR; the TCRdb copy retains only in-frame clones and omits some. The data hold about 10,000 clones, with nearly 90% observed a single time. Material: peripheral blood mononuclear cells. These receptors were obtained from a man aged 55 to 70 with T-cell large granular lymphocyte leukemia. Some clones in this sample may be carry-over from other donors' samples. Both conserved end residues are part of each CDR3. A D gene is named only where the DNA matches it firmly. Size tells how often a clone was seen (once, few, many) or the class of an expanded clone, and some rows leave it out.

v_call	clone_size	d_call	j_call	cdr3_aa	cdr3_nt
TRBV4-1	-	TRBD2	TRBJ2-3	CASRKTSGTDTQYF	TGCGCCAGCAGAAAGACTAGCGGCACAGATACGCAGTATTTT
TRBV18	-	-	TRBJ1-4	CASSPQGATNEKLFF	TGTGCCAGCTCGCCCCAAGGGGCAACTAATGAAAAACTGTTTTTT
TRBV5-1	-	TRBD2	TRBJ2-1	CASSLEGGRGYNEQFF	TGCGCCAGCAGCTTGGAGGGCGGGAGGGGTTACAATGAGCAGTTCTTC
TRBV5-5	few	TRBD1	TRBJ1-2	CASSTPSGGSYGYTF	TGTGCCAGCAGCACCCCGTCAGGGGGCAGCTATGGCTACACCTTC
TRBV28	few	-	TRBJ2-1	CASGLQSYNEQFF	TGTGCCAGCGGGCTACAATCCTACAATGAGCAGTTCTTC
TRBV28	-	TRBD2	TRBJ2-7	CASTTTGGRRREQYF	TGTGCCAGCACTACCACGGGAGGGAGGCGGCGCGAGCAGTACTTC
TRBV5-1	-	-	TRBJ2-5	CASSSPTGETQYF	TGCGCCAGCAGCTCCCCGACTGGTGAGACCCAGTACTTC
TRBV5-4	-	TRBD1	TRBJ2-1	CASSTPDRGLFNEQFF	TGTGCCAGCAGCACCCCAGACAGGGGTCTTTTCAATGAGCAGTTCTTC
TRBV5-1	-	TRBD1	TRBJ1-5	CASSPGQGNQPQHF	TGCGCCAGCAGCCCGGGACAGGGTAATCAGCCCCAGCATTTT
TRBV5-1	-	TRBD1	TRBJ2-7	CASGPGQPYEQYF	TGCGCCAGCGGCCCGGGACAGCCCTACGAGCAGTACTTC
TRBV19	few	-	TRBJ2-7	CASSMGQVSYEQYF	TGTGCCAGTAGTATGGGGCAGGTGTCCTACGAGCAGTACTTC
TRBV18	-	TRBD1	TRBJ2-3	CASSPPRQGADTQYF	TGTGCCAGCTCACCACCACGACAGGGGGCAGATACGCAGTATTTT
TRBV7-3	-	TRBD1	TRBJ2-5	CASSPTGLQETQYF	TGTGCCAGCAGCCCGACAGGGTTACAAGAGACCCAGTACTTC
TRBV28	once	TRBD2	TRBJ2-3	CASSDGPGLAVDTQYF	TGTGCCAGCAGTGACGGCCCCGGACTAGCGGTAGATACGCAGTATTTT
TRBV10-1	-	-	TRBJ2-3	CASSAPGNTDTQYF	TGCGCCAGCAGTGCCCCAGGGAATACAGATACGCAGTATTTT
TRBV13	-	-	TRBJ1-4	CASSLNRRSDEKLFF	TGTGCCAGCAGCTTGAACAGGCGTTCGGATGAAAAACTGTTTTTT
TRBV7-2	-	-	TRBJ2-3	CASSPTIYKDTQYF	TGTGCCAGCAGCCCGACTATCTATAAGGATACGCAGTATTTT
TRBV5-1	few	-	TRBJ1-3	CASSLDQGPGNTIYF	TGCGCCAGCAGCTTGGATCAGGGGCCTGGAAACACCATATATTTT
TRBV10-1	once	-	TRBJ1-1	CASSESKAGNTEAFF	TGCGCCAGCAGTGAGTCTAAGGCGGGGAACACTGAAGCTTTCTTT
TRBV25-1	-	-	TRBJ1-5	CASSEPGSIQPQHF	TGTGCCAGCAGTGAGCCAGGCAGCATTCAGCCCCAGCATTTT
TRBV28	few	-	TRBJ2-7	CASSSGRGVAGHEQYF	TGTGCCAGCAGTTCCGGCCGAGGAGTCGCGGGCCACGAGCAGTACTTC
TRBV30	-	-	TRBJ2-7	CACLAGVGSYEQYF	TGTGCCTGTCTCGCCGGGGTGGGGTCCTACGAGCAGTACTTC
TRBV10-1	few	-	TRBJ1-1	CASSESTQSTEAFF	TGCGCCAGCAGTGAGTCGACACAGTCCACTGAAGCTTTCTTT
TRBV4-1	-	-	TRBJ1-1	CASSAGGLRGTEAFF	TGCGCCAGCAGCGCCGGAGGACTCCGGGGCACTGAAGCTTTCTTT
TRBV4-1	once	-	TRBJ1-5	CASSQEGGDDQPQHF	TGCGCCAGCAGCCAAGAAGGAGGGGACGATCAGCCCCAGCATTTT
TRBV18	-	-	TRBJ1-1	CASSPGRGEAFF	TGTGCCAGCTCACCGGGAAGGGGTGAAGCTTTCTTT
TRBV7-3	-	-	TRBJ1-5	CASSLTGHRSGHGNQPQHF	TGTGCCAGCAGCTTAACTGGGCACCGGTCGGGACATGGCAATCAGCCCCAGCATTTT
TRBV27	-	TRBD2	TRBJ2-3	CASSNWGRDQDTQYF	TGTGCCAGCAGTAATTGGGGGAGGGACCAGGATACGCAGTATTTT
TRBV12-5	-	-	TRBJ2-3	CASGSTRASTDTQYF	TGTGCTAGTGGTTCTACCCGTGCTAGCACAGATACGCAGTATTTT
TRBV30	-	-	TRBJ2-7	CAWTRAEFSYEQYF	TGTGCCTGGACCAGAGCCGAGTTCTCCTACGAGCAGTACTTC
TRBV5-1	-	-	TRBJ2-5	CASSLAGGAGSGETQYF	TGCGCCAGCAGCTTGGCCGGGGGTGCAGGGTCAGGGGAGACCCAGTACTTC
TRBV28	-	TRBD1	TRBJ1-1	CASRTPGGDYTEAFF	TGTGCCAGCAGAACCCCAGGGGGCGATTACACTGAAGCTTTCTTT
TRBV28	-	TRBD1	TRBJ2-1	CASSAYGTGGQDEQFF	TGTGCCAGCAGTGCATACGGGACAGGGGGTCAGGATGAGCAGTTCTTC
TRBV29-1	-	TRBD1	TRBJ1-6	CSARAGQANSPLHF	TGCAGCGCCCGGGCGGGACAGGCGAATTCACCCCTCCACTTT
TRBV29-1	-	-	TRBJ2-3	CSVRRPLGGTDTQYF	TGCAGCGTTCGGAGGCCCCTAGGGGGCACAGATACGCAGTATTTT
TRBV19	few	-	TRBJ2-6	CASSSDGAGANVLTF	TGTGCCAGTAGTTCCGACGGGGCTGGGGCCAACGTCCTGACTTTC
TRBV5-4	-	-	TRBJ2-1	CASKAINNEQFF	TGTGCCAGCAAAGCGATCAACAATGAGCAGTTCTTC
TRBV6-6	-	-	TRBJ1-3	CASSYRQGNAGNTIYF	TGTGCCAGCAGTTACCGCCAGGGTAACGCGGGAAACACCATATATTTT
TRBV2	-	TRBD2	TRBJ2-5	CASNRRGETQYF	TGTGCCAGCAACAGGCGGGGGGAGACCCAGTACTTC
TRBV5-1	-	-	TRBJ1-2	CASSFGGNYGYTF	TGCGCCAGCAGCTTCGGGGGGAACTATGGCTACACCTTC
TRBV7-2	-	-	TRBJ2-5	CASSPRDQETQYF	TGTGCCAGCAGCCCCCGGGACCAAGAGACCCAGTACTTC
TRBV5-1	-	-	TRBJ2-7	CASSFRGEPYEQYF	TGCGCCAGCAGCTTTCGGGGAGAGCCCTACGAGCAGTACTTC
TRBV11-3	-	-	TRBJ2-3	CASSSNTDTQYF	TGTGCCAGCAGTTCAAACACAGATACGCAGTATTTT
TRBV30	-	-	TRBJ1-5	CAWSALNGAAQHF	TGTGCCTGGAGTGCCCTTAATGGGGCAGCTCAGCATTTT
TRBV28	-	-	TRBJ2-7	CASSTLRSGLGSHEQYF	TGTGCCAGCAGTACCCTCAGATCCGGGTTAGGGAGCCACGAGCAGTACTTC
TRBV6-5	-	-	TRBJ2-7	CASSYRASSYEQYF	TGTGCCAGCAGTTACAGGGCGAGCTCCTACGAGCAGTACTTC
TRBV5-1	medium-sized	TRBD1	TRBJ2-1	CASSLGTGGAGEQFF	TGCGCCAGCAGCTTGGGCACAGGGGGCGCGGGTGAGCAGTTCTTC
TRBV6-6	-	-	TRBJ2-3	CASSLQGYTDTQYF	TGTGCCAGCAGTTTACAGGGATACACAGATACGCAGTATTTT